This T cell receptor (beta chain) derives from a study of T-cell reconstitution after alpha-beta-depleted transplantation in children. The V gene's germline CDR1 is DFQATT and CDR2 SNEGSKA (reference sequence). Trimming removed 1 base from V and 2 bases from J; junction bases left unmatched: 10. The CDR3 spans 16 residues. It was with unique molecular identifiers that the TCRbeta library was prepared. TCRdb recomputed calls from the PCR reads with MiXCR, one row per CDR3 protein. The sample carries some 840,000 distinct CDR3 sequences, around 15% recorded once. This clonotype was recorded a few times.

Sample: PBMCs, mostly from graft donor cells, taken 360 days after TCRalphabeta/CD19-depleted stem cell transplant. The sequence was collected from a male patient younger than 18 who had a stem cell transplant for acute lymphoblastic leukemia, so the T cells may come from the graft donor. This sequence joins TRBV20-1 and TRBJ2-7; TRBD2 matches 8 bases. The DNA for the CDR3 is TGCAGTGCTAGAGGTTTGGTAGCGGGAAGGGCCTACGAGCAGTACTTC. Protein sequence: CSARGLVAGRAYEQYF.